This T cell receptor (beta chain) was observed in a study of a mutant IDH1 vaccine in newly diagnosed glioma. Study-wide background: Treated individuals were roughly 62% male and approximately 38% female, averaging 40.4 years of age. Earlier therapy was either radiotherapy, temozolomide, or both, and most got both. General study findings and limits: Top peripheral T cell clonotype shifts appeared unrelated to pseudoprogression.

Points on this clone: What it binds is not known.

Germline CDR1 is SGHRS and CDR2 is YFSETQ. The CDR3 consists of 13 residues. V was shortened by 1 base and J by 14 bases, with 18 bases between the two germline ends. Time point reported: baseline, week 1 (first vaccination visit). As to treatment: pre-vaccination baseline after standard-of-care therapy. Every donor had a new WHO grade 3 or 4 astrocytoma that was IDH1-mutant, with loss of nuclear ATRX. Here immunoSEQ multiplex PCR was the method, and the copy in TCRdb shows in-frame clones only, minus some. The table lists nearly 70,000 clones, approximately 79% of them singletons. This rearrangement joins TRBV5-1 to TRBJ1-2; possibly TRBD1 for D (6 bases). This clonotype originated in a man between 50 and 59 years old with glioma. The starting material was PBMCs, obtained from a glioma patient treated with radiotherapy, temozolomide or both. CDR3 residues: CASSLSPGESGTF. In DNA form, the CDR3 reads TGCGCCAGCAGCTTGAGCCCAGGGGAGTCGGGGACCTTC.